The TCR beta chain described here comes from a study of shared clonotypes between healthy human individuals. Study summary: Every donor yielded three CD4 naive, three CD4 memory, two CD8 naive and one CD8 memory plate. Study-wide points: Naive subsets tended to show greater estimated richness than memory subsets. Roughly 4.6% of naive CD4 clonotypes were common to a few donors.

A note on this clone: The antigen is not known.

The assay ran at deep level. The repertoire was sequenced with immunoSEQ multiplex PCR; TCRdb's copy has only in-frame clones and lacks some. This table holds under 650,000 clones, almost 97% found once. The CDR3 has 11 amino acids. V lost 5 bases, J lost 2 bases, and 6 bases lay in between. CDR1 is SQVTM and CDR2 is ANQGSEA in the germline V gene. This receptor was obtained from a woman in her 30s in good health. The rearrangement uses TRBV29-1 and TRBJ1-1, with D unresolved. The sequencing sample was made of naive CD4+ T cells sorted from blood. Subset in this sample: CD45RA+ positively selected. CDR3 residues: CSVHGNTEAFF. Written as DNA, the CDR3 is TGCAGCGTTCACGGTAACACTGAAGCTTTCTTT.